This TCR beta chain was sequenced for a study of regulatory T cells in long-lasting Graves disease. The overall study: The term persistent Graves' disease signified upward of 5 years on antithyroid drugs with positive TSH receptor antibodies. Whole-study results and caveats: The analysis examined peripheral blood only and excluded thyroid tissue.

Specified time point: persistent/refractory GD, antithyroid drugs over 5 years with positive TRAb. Construction of the TCR library relied on RNA isolated from PBMCs. Patients hailed from an endocrinology department in Xi'an, China. About this clonotype itself: No antigen is known for it.

iRepertoire HTBI primers and Arm-PCR of CDR3 regions built TCR beta libraries. One entry per CDR3 protein, called by TCRdb with MiXCR from the multiplex PCR reads. The sample contains almost 350,000 distinct CDR3 sequences, 15% to 20% of which appear only once. The sequences come from peripheral blood mononuclear cells (PBMCs), collected when the disease was refractory, from a patient treated with antithyroid drugs. This receptor was taken from a female donor with Graves disease.

In DNA form, the CDR3 reads TGTGCCAGCAGCTTAAGCAGCTATCTTGGAAACACCATATATTTT. It specifies CASSLSSYLGNTIYF. V and J are TRBV7-6 and TRBJ1-3; D remains ambiguous. There are 15 residues in the CDR3. With 2 bases removed from V and 3 bases from J, the gap between germline ends came to 11 bases. Germline V gene lookup returns CDR1 SGHVS and CDR2 FNYEAQ.